The clone carrying this TCR beta chain was seen ten or more times. The sample is drawn from a study of cytomegalovirus exposure and HLA in healthy donors. The PCR ran on 60 Vbeta and 13 Jbeta primers. The repertoire was sequenced with immunoSEQ multiplex PCR; TCRdb's copy has only in-frame clones and lacks some. The sample holds about 120,000 clones, about 9.4% seen once. This CDR3 region has 16 residues. Germline assignment: CDR1 SEHNR and CDR2 FQNEAQ (reference sequence). V dropped 4 bases and J dropped 4; count of bases not matched to a gene: 12. The sequenced sample was PBMCs. This clonotype originated in a woman aged 35 to 49 in good health and CMV-seropositive. The chain couples TRBV7-9 to TRBJ2-5; TRBD2 aligns across 7 bases. Here the CDR3 DNA reads TGTGCCAGCAGCTCGCGAGGGCTAGCGGTACGAGAGACCCAGTACTTC. This encodes CASSSRGLAVRETQYF.